This T cell receptor (beta chain) was identified during a study of preoperative IRX-2 immunotherapy in early breast cancer. Noted treatment: preoperative locoregional IRX-2 cytokine immunotherapy. This phase Ib study tested locoregional IRX-2 cytokine immunotherapy given before surgery. Assay: immunoSEQ multiplex PCR; the TCRdb copy retains only in-frame clones and omits some. The sample holds roughly 43,000 clones; about 94% are singletons and the top ten take over 1.5%. The germline V gene encodes CDR1 MDHEN and CDR2 SYDVKM. Trimming removed 2 bases from V and 4 bases from J; junction bases left unmatched: 0. The CDR3 totals 14 residues.

The TCR comes from a human donor with breast cancer. V gene TRBV28 combines with J gene TRBJ2-2, with TRBD2 matching 8 bases. Sequenced here: tumor tissue, sampled after IRX-2 immunotherapy. The CDR3 loop is CASSLGTSTGELFF. The CDR3 DNA is TGTGCCAGCAGTTTAGGGACTAGCACCGGGGAGCTGTTTTTT.